Sequencing of this T cell receptor (beta chain) was carried out in a study of beta chain features in type 1 diabetes. The overall study: When patients were set against healthy donors, age, gender and cell yields were similar.

V was pared by 7 bases and J by 5 bases, with 13 bases between. The CDR3 has 13 residues. The germline gives CDR1 SGHRS, CDR2 YFSETQ. Comments on this clone: The antigen is unknown.

Isolated RNA was reverse transcribed in full, so expressed TCRB transcripts were sequenced. The method was immunoSEQ multiplex PCR; TCRdb's version includes in-frame clones alone and lacks a portion of them. The table lists more than 300,000 clones, 8% to 10% of them singletons. Study-wide points: Individuals with type 1 diabetes displayed fewer insertions and more deletions at VDJ junctions. When Type 1 diabetes patients were examined, their TCRB CDR3s proved moderately but significantly shorter in all four CD4+ subsets.

This TCR was sampled from a man aged 30 to 45 with type 1 diabetes. Sequencing input: central memory CD4+ T cells from blood. This rearrangement joins TRBV5-1 to TRBJ2-1; D gene unclear. The CDR3 coding sequence is TGCGCCAGCCAGCCGGATAATAACAATGAGCAGTTCTTC. Its protein product is CASQPDNNNEQFF.